This entry is about one TCR beta chain. Seattle patient enrollment occurred during active infection, with longitudinal follow-up thereafter. Original analysis: Using reference gene primer amplification, nucleated cell counts were estimated. The repertoire was sequenced with immunoSEQ multiplex PCR; TCRdb's copy has only in-frame clones and lacks some. That table is the source of V, J and clone size, and D and trimming were worked out from the DNA. There are 140,000 to 150,000 clones in the sample; approximately 83% occur only once, and around 8% lies in the top ten. This sample is part of a study of blood T cell repertoires in COVID-19. Study overall: COVID-19 samples, acute and convalescent, were from the United States, Italy and Spain. T cells, B-cell-depleted T cells, or PBMCs provided the cDNA or gDNA that served as material.

Sequencing was carried out using peripheral blood. The clonotype was recovered from a woman aged 55-69 years with COVID-19, enrolled during active disease.

As DNA, the CDR3 is TGTGCCAGCTCACCGGCGACAGGGGATTCCTCTAACTATGGCTACACCTTC. Amino acids: CASSPATGDSSNYGYTF. The rearrangement joins TRBV18 to TRBJ1-2; 8 nucleotides agree with TRBD1. The CDR3 is made up of 17 amino acids. The V gene end was trimmed by 3 bases and the J gene end by 0 bases; junction bases not matched to a gene: 9. Germline values: CDR1 KGHSH, CDR2 LQKENI. The full variable domain, with the rest looked up from reference TRBV18 and TRBJ1-2, is NAGVMQNPRHLVRRRGQEARLRCSPMKGHSHVYWYRQLPEEGLKFMVYLQKENIIDESGMPKERFSAEFPKEGPSILRIQQVVRGDSAAYFCASSPATGDSSNYGYTFGSGTRLTVV.